The 15 T cell receptor beta chains listed next were all sequenced from one sample in a study of CD8 T cells in ankylosing spondylitis. MiXCR was run by TCRdb on the 5' RACE reads, yielding one entry per CDR3 protein. Of roughly 230,000 distinct CDR3 sequences in the sample, around 8% were seen once. The specimen was blood, either unsorted or a sorted T cell fraction (not recorded which). Source of these receptors: a female donor with ankylosing spondylitis or in good health (not recorded which).

The chain joins TRBV29-1 to TRBJ1-2; the D gene is possibly TRBD1 (6 bases). Germline V gives CDR1 SQVTM, CDR2 ANQGSEA. Trimming stripped 7 bases from V and 8 bases from J, with 14 bases between. This CDR3 contains 11 residues. The CDR3 nucleotides read TGCAGCGCCTCAGGGGATCAGGGCTACACCTTC. Its protein is CSASGDQGYTF.

This chain uses TRBV6-2 or TRBV6-3 with TRBJ2-6, with 10 bases that match TRBD1. The germline gives CDR1 MNHEY, CDR2 SVGEGT. The CDR3 totals 15 residues. Losses at the gene ends were 8 bases for V and 4 bases for J; bases not matched to a gene: 5. The CDR3 DNA follows: TGTGCCAGCTTGACAGGGGGCTCAGGGGCCAACGTCCTGACTTTC. Protein sequence: CASLTGGSGANVLTF.

The gene calls are TRBV20-1 and TRBJ2-7, with D possibly being TRBD1 or TRBD2 (5 bases each). Germline CDR1 and CDR2: DFQATT and SNEGSKA (reference sequence). Trimming took off 3 bases at V and 4 bases at J, with 13 bases between the two ends. CDR3 length: 13 amino acids. The CDR3 region is CSARGPSRYEQYF. CDR3 in DNA: TGCAGTGCTAGGGGACCGAGTCGGTACGAGCAGTACTTC.

The table lists this clonotype with many counts. J is TRBJ1-2 and V is TRBV7-2; 9 nucleotides agree with TRBD1. Germline V lookup: CDR1 SGHTA, CDR2 FQGNSA. J was trimmed by 8 bases and V by 0 bases; bases with no gene match: 4. The CDR3 sequence is 14 residues long. CDR3 residues: CASSLAGTGKGYTF. The CDR3 nucleotides read TGTGCCAGCAGCTTAGCTGGGACAGGGAAAGGCTACACCTTC.

J is TRBJ2-6 and V is TRBV11-1, with D maybe TRBD1 (6 bases). This CDR3 has 18 residues. Germline CDR1 SGHAT, CDR2 FQDESV (reference sequence). Trimming stripped 5 bases from V and 0 bases from J, with 17 bases between. The CDR3 bases are TGTGCCAGCAGCGCACGCGGACAGTCTAGCTCTGGGGCCAACGTCCTGACTTTC. Residues: CASSARGQSSSGANVLTF. The full variable domain, in which reference TRBV11-1 and TRBJ2-6 provide the parts outside the CDR3, is EAEVAQSPRYKITEKSQAVAFWCDPISGHATLYWYRQILGQGPELLVQFQDESVVDDSQLPKDRFSAERLKGVDSTLKIQPAELGDSAMYLCASSARGQSSSGANVLTFGAGSRLTVL.

This clonotype was recorded at least ten times. The V call is TRBV2, the J call TRBJ1-1, with TRBD1 matching over 8 bases. V shed 3 bases and J 4 bases; nucleotides not matched to a gene: 7. CDR3 length: 15 amino acids. From germline, CDR1 is SNHLY and CDR2 FYNNEI. The DNA of the CDR3 is TGTGCCAGCAGTGAGGGTCAGGGGGCGGGCACTGAAGCTTTCTTT. Translated: CASSEGQGAGTEAFF.

The V gene is TRBV7-9, the J gene TRBJ2-5; the match to TRBD2 covers 7 bases. V was clipped by 2 bases and J by 7 bases; unmatched bases: 7. This CDR3 has 14 amino acids. Per the germline V gene, CDR1 is SEHNR and CDR2 is FQNEAQ (reference sequence). This chain's CDR3 is CASSLKKRDGTQYF. The CDR3 region has the DNA TGTGCCAGCAGCTTAAAGAAGCGGGACGGGACCCAGTACTTC.

The chain carries TRBV7-9 and TRBJ2-2; D is perhaps TRBD2 (7 bases). This CDR3 is built from 16 residues. CDR1 SEHNR and CDR2 FQNEAQ come from the germline V gene (reference sequence). Trimming shortened V by 6 bases and J by 7 bases, and 21 bases separated the two germline ends. The chain's CDR3 is CASRPMGGPQHGELFF. DNA for the CDR3: TGTGCCAGCAGACCAATGGGGGGGCCGCAACACGGGGAGCTGTTTTTT.

This clonotype was seen many times. The chain links TRBV12-3 or TRBV12-4 to TRBJ2-7, with unresolved D. The V end lost 8 bases, the J end lost 0 bases, and 14 bases lay between the germline ends. This CDR3 is 14 amino acids long. CDR3 DNA sequence: TGTGCCAGCTCGCATGGGGTCCTCTCCTACGAGCAGTACTTC. Amino acids: CASSHGVLSYEQYF.

This clonotype was counted ten times or more. The V call is TRBV10-2, the J call TRBJ2-2; D is perhaps TRBD2 (5 bases). With 8 bases removed from V and 5 bases from J, the gap between germline ends came to 9 bases. The CDR3 covers 12 residues. Germline lookup yields CDR1 WSHSY and CDR2 SAAADI. For the CDR3, the DNA is TGCGCCAGCGCGGGTGGTACCGGGGAGCTGTTTTTT. Protein sequence: CASAGGTGELFF.

This clonotype came up many times. The V gene is TRBV5-6, the J gene TRBJ2-1; TRBD2 agrees at 7 bases. Trimming cost V 2 bases and J 9 bases; bases outside gene matches: 11. Germline loops: CDR1 SGHDT, CDR2 YYEEEE. The CDR3 runs to 15 residues. This CDR3 reads CASSLNGGGVGEQFF. For the CDR3, the DNA is TGTGCCAGCAGCTTAAACGGGGGAGGGGTCGGTGAGCAGTTCTTC.

This clonotype was observed at least ten times. DNA for the CDR3: TGTGCCAGCAGTATCCGGACGGACCAGCCCCAGCATTTT. Amino acids: CASSIRTDQPQHF. The chain recombines TRBV28 with TRBJ1-5; the D is unclear. The CDR3 totals 13 residues. Germline V CDR1 and CDR2: MDHEN, SYDVKM. Trimming removed 5 bases at V and 7 bases at J, with 12 bases between. The full variable domain, its missing parts supplied by reference TRBV28 and TRBJ1-5, is DVKVTQSSRYLVKRTGEKVFLECVQDMDHENMFWYRQDPGLGLRLIYFSYDVKMKEKGDIPEGYSVSREKKERFSLILESASTNQTSMYLCASSIRTDQPQHFGDGTRLSIL.

This clonotype came up many times. The chain combines TRBV20-1 with TRBJ1-4; the D gene is possibly TRBD1 (6 bases). Germline V gene lookup returns CDR1 DFQATT and CDR2 SNEGSKA (reference sequence). V was shortened by 3 bases and J by 7 bases, with 18 bases between the two germline ends. This CDR3 has 15 amino acids. Written as DNA, the CDR3 is TGCAGTGCTAGTAGGGACACCTTTGGTGTTGAAAAACTGTTTTTT. Translation gives CSASRDTFGVEKLFF.

This clonotype was counted between two and nine times. The chain couples TRBV7-2 to TRBJ2-5, with D perhaps given as TRBD1 or TRBD2 (6 bases each). The CDR3 extends over 14 amino acids. V gave up 4 bases and J gave up 7 bases, with 16 bases separating them. The germline V gene has CDR1 SGHTA and CDR2 FQGNSA. The CDR3 DNA reads TGTGCCAGCAGCTATCACAGGGAGGAGGGGACCCAGTACTTC. Its protein is CASSYHREEGTQYF.

This clonotype was seen many times. The chain links TRBV7-4 to TRBJ1-5; D is unresolved. The CDR3 loop spans 15 amino acids. V was shortened by 5 bases and J by 0 bases, with 11 bases between the two germline ends. Germline loops: CDR1 SGHVT, CDR2 SQSDAQ. The DNA of the CDR3 is TGTGCCAGCAGCCCCGACGGACTTAGCAATCAGCCCCAGCATTTT. This gives the protein CASSPDGLSNQPQHF.